This TCR beta chain was captured by sequencing in a study of T cell changes during pregnancy in multiple sclerosis. Profiling relied on immunoSEQ multiplex PCR, and the TCRdb table lists in-frame clones only, not all of them. The sample lists tens of thousands of clones, roughly 91% occurring once. This CDR3 contains 14 residues. Between the trimmed V and J ends, which lost 4 bases and 0 bases, there was a span of 9 bases. CDR1 and CDR2 from the germline V gene are SSHAT and FNYEAQ (reference sequence). The chain recombines TRBV7-7 with TRBJ2-5; a weak D match, TRBD1 (5 bases). The sample here was CD8+ T cells from peripheral blood mononuclear cells, taken in the second trimester of pregnancy. The clonotype comes from a female donor with multiple sclerosis, enrolled in a pregnancy study. Written as DNA, the CDR3 is TGTGCCAGCAGCTCTACAGGATACCAAGAGACCCAGTACTTC. Encoded protein: CASSSTGYQETQYF.